These 16 T cell receptor beta chains were all obtained from the same sample, sequenced in a study of control samples from healthy donors and cancer patients. The repertoire was sequenced with immunoSEQ multiplex PCR; TCRdb's copy has only in-frame clones and lacks some. There are some 82,000 clones in the sample; more than 75% occur only once, and around 18% lies in the top ten. The material sequenced was blood. Source of these receptors: a man aged 50 to 60 in good health.

The chain is built from TRBV5-8 and TRBJ2-1; 7 bases map to TRBD1. The CDR3 covers 15 residues. Unmatched junction bases numbered 3, after V lost 0 bases and J lost 3 bases. Germline assignment: CDR1 SGHTS and CDR2 YDEGEE. CDR3 amino acids: CASSLAGTDYNEQFF. As DNA, the CDR3 is TGTGCCAGCAGCTTGGCCGGGACAGACTACAATGAGCAGTTCTTC.

This chain links TRBV5-1 with TRBJ2-7; D may be TRBD1 (7 bases). CDR3 length: 14 residues. CDR1 and CDR2 from the germline V gene are SGHRS and YFSETQ. The V end lost 1 base, the J end lost 4 bases, and 12 bases lay between the germline ends. The CDR3 here is CASSLSSGGYEQYV. In DNA form, the CDR3 reads TGCGCCAGCAGCTTGTCTTCAGGGGGGTACGAGCAGTACGTC.

This chain connects TRBV9 to TRBJ2-1; 9 positions match TRBD2. There are 16 residues in the CDR3. Germline trimming cut 2 bases from V and 7 bases from J; bases unmatched to any gene: 10. The germline V gene encodes CDR1 SGDLS and CDR2 YYNGEE. CDR3 sequence: CASSVSGSISKNEQFF. In DNA form, the CDR3 reads TGTGCCAGCAGCGTTAGCGGGAGTATATCCAAAAATGAGCAGTTCTTC.

The chain has TRBV5-4 and TRBJ2-2, with a weak D call TRBD2 (6 bases). Germline V gives CDR1 SGHNT, CDR2 YYREEE (reference sequence). The CDR3 loop spans 17 amino acids. V lost 3 bases and J 0 bases, leaving 15 bases between the germline ends. The CDR3 sequence is CASSSPAGSANTGELFF. CDR3 in DNA: TGTGCCAGCAGCTCTCCCGCGGGAAGCGCGAACACCGGGGAGCTGTTTTTT.

V gene TRBV4-3 combines with J gene TRBJ2-3; 8 bases fit TRBD2. The trim removed 1 base at V and 0 bases at J, leaving 3 bases unmatched. Germline V lookup: CDR1 LGHNA, CDR2 YSLEER. The CDR3 length is 16 residues. CDR3 sequence: CASSQAPSGSTDTQYF. In DNA, the CDR3 is TGCGCCAGCAGCCAAGCCCCTAGCGGGAGCACAGATACGCAGTATTTT.

The CDR3, as DNA: TGTGCCAGCAGCCACGGACCTGGGACAGGGTTTAATGAAAAACTGTTTTTT. This translates into CASSHGPGTGFNEKLFF. This chain joins TRBV11-2 and TRBJ1-4, with 9 bases fitting TRBD1. The CDR3 spans 17 residues. CDR1 is SGHAT, CDR2 FQNNGV, per germline. V trimming: 5 bases; J trimming: 4 bases; junction bases outside the gene matches: 11. Complete variable domain (other parts from reference TRBV11-2 and TRBJ1-4): EAGVAQSPRYKIIEKRQSVAFWCNPISGHATLYWYQQILGQGPKLLIQFQNNGVVDDSQLPKDRFSAERLKGVDSTLKIQPAKLEDSAVYLCASSHGPGTGFNEKLFFGSGTQLSVL.

The rearrangement links TRBV6-5 to TRBJ2-7, with 16 bases lining up with TRBD2. V dropped 6 bases and J dropped 11; count of bases not matched to a gene: 7. Germline assignment: CDR1 MNHEY and CDR2 SVGAGI. The CDR3 runs 14 residues. The CDR3 here is CASSKAGTSGREYF. For the CDR3, the DNA is TGTGCCAGCAGCAAAGCCGGGACTAGCGGGAGGGAGTACTTC.

This clone has a handful of counts. The rearrangement joins TRBV29-1 to TRBJ1-2; TRBD1 agrees at 7 bases. Germline values: CDR1 SQVTM, CDR2 ANQGSEA. V trimming: 6 bases; J trimming: 8 bases; junction bases outside the gene matches: 12. The CDR3 sequence is 13 residues long. The CDR3 sequence: CSVGQGGQWGYTF. The CDR3 DNA reads as TGCAGCGTGGGGCAAGGGGGCCAGTGGGGCTACACCTTC.

This clone turned up a few times. The chain joins TRBV5-1 to TRBJ2-7; 8 nucleotides agree with TRBD2. Losses at the gene ends were 5 bases for V and 2 bases for J; bases not matched to a gene: 15. The CDR3 runs to 17 residues. Germline values: CDR1 SGHRS, CDR2 YFSETQ. The CDR3 nucleotides are TGCGCCAGCAGTGACAGACCCGTAGCGGGATCAGCCTACGAGCAGTACTTC. Amino acid sequence: CASSDRPVAGSAYEQYF.

The chain couples TRBV2 to TRBJ2-7, with D possibly TRBD1 on 5 matching bases. V was shortened by 3 bases and J by 6 bases, with 6 bases between the two germline ends. CDR3 length: 11 amino acids. The germline CDR1 and CDR2 sequences are SNHLY and FYNNEI. CDR3 bases: TGTGCCAGCAGTGATCAGGGCGAGCAGTACTTC. Amino acid sequence: CASSDQGEQYF.

This clone appeared once. The rearrangement uses TRBV5-1 and TRBJ1-4; possible D gene TRBD1, 5 bases. CDR3 length: 13 amino acids. Germline V CDR1 and CDR2: SGHRS, YFSETQ. V was cut by 4 bases and J by 5 bases, with 9 bases left in between. For the CDR3, the DNA is TGCGCCAGCAGCGGGGACTCCAATGAAAAACTGTTTTTT. It encodes CASSGDSNEKLFF.

The CDR3 loop reads CASSRELGTDTYEQYF. DNA for the CDR3: TGTGCCAGCAGCCGAGAGCTGGGGACGGATACCTACGAGCAGTACTTC. The chain is built from TRBV4-2 and TRBJ2-7; D may correspond to TRBD1 or TRBD2 (5 bases each). The CDR3 consists of 16 residues. V lost 4 bases and J lost 2, with 18 bases in between. Germline CDR1 and CDR2: LGHNA and YNFKEQ.

The chain has TRBV7-9 and TRBJ2-7; D remains unclear. CDR3 length: 12 residues. V shed 3 bases and J shed 0 bases, with 3 bases lying between them. Germline V gives CDR1 SEHNR, CDR2 FQNEAQ (reference sequence). The DNA for the CDR3 is TGTGCCAGCAGCTTCAGCTCCTACGAGCAGTACTTC. It codes for CASSFSSYEQYF.

This chain uses TRBV29-1 with TRBJ2-7; D perhaps matches TRBD1 (6 bases). The CDR3 runs 14 residues. V shed 3 bases and J shed 6 bases, with 18 bases lying between them. Germline CDR1 and CDR2: SQVTM and ANQGSEA. Here the CDR3 DNA reads TGCAGCGTTGAGTCCTCACAGGGAGCACGCGAGCAGTACTTC. Amino acid sequence: CSVESSQGAREQYF.

This clone was counted once. The V call is TRBV27, the J call TRBJ1-5; D is uncertain. The CDR3 contains 13 residues. Per germline, CDR1 MNHEY and CDR2 SMNVEV (reference sequence). Trimming took off 4 bases at V and 7 bases at J, with 11 bases between the two ends. The CDR3 here is CASSSHTGQPQHF. For the CDR3, the DNA is TGTGCCAGCAGTTCACATACTGGACAGCCCCAGCATTTT.

This CDR3 is CAGMGGMNTEAFF. In DNA, the CDR3 is TGTGCGGGGATGGGTGGGATGAACACTGAAGCTTTCTTT. The V call is TRBV6-6, the J call TRBJ1-1; D not certain. The CDR3 covers 13 residues. The germline CDR1 and CDR2 sequences are MNHNY and SVGAGI (reference sequence).